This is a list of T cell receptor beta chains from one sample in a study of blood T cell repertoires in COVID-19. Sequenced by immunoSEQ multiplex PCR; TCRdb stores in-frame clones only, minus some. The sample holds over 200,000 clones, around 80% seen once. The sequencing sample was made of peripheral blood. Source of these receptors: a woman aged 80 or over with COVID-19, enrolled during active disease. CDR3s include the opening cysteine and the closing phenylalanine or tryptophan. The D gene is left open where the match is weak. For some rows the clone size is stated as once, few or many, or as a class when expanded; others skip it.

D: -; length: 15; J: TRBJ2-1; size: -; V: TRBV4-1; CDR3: CASSRPRGAYNEQFF; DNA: TGCGCCAGCAGCCGACCCCGGGGGGCGTACAATGAGCAGTTCTTC
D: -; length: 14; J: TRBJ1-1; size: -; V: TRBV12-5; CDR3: CASGLGGLNTEAFF; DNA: TGTGCTAGTGGTTTGGGGGGGCTGAACACTGAAGCTTTCTTT
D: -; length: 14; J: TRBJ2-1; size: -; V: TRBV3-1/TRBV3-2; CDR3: CASSPLVSYNEQFF; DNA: TGTGCCAGCAGCCCATTAGTATCCTACAATGAGCAGTTCTTC
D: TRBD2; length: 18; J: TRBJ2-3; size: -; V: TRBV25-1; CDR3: CASSHLRGAGGNTDTQYF; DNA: TGTGCCAGCAGCCACCTCAGGGGGGCGGGAGGGAACACAGATACGCAGTATTTT
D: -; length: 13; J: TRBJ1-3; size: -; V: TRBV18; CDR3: CASSPQGRNTIYF; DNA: TGTGCCAGCTCACCTCAGGGGAGAAACACCATATATTTT
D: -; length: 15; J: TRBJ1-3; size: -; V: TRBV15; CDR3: CATSRDQASGNTIYF; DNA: TGTGCCACCAGCAGAGATCAAGCCTCTGGAAACACCATATATTTT
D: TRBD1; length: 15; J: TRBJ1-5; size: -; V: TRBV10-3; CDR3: CAISESGQGRQPQHF; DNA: TGTGCCATCAGTGAGTCGGGACAGGGCAGACAGCCCCAGCATTTT
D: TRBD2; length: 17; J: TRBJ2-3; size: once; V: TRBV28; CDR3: CASSLLFAGDGADTQYF; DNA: TGTGCCAGCAGTTTATTGTTTGCGGGAGACGGGGCAGATACGCAGTATTTT
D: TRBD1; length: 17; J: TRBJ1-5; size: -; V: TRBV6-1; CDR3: CASRERGTAYSNQPQHF; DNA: TGTGCCAGCAGAGAAAGAGGGACAGCTTATAGCAATCAGCCCCAGCATTTT
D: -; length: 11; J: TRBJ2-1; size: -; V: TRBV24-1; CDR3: CATGPYNEQFF; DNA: TGTGCCACCGGGCCATACAATGAGCAGTTCTTC
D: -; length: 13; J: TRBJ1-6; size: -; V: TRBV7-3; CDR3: CASSSTGNSPLHF; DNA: TGTGCCAGCAGCTCGACAGGAAATTCACCCCTCCACTTT
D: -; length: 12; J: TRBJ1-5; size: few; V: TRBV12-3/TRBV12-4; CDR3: CASSFNWGEQHF; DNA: TGTGCCAGCAGTTTTAATTGGGGGGAGCAGCATTTT
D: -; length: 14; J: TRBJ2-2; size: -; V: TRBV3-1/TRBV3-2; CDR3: CASSQDWTAGELFF; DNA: TGTGCCAGCAGCCAAGATTGGACTGCCGGGGAGCTGTTTTTT
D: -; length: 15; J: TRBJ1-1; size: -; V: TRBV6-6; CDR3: CATIKQGPRGVEAFF; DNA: TGTGCCACGATTAAACAGGGCCCCAGAGGAGTTGAAGCTTTCTTT
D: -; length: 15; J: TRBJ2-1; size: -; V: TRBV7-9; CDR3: CASSPRGIADNEQFF; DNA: TGTGCCAGCAGCCCCCGGGGTATAGCAGACAATGAGCAGTTCTTC